This T cell receptor beta chain stems from a study of CD8 T cells in ankylosing spondylitis. Study-level results: In ankylosing spondylitis patients, matched synovial fluid reportedly showed significant enrichment of disease-linked clones. There was a TCR beta motif, made of several highly homologous variants, that appeared characteristic of ankylosing spondylitis blood.

Generation of TCR beta libraries employed quantitative 5'-RACE incorporating molecular barcodes. TCRdb re-called the 5' RACE reads with MiXCR, one entry per CDR3 protein. The data contain about 220,000 distinct CDR3 sequences, approximately 7.4% of them singletons. Germline assignment: CDR1 MNHEY and CDR2 SMNVEV (reference sequence). The ends were cut back, 5 bases at V and 4 bases at J, with 15 bases in the middle. This CDR3 comprises 14 residues. This clonotype appeared many times. Its antigen is still unknown. The sequencing input was blood, either unsorted or a sorted T cell fraction (not recorded which). The TCR comes from a male donor with ankylosing spondylitis. V usage is TRBV27 and J usage is TRBJ2-7, with D perhaps matching TRBD1 (5 bases). CDR3 protein: CASSQSMDIYEQYF. The DNA for the CDR3 is TGTGCCAGCAGTCAATCAATGGACATTTACGAGCAGTACTTC.